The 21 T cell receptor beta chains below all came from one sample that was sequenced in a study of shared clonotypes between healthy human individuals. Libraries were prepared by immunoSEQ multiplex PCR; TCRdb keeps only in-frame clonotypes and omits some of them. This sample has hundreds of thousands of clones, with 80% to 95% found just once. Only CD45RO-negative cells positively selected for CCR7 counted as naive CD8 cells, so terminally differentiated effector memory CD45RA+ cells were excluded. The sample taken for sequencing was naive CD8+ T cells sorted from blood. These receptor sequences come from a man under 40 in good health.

Written as DNA, the CDR3 is TGTGCCAGCACTCCGACGTACAATGAGCAGTTCTTC. Translated: CASTPTYNEQFF. The J gene is TRBJ2-1, the V gene TRBV7-2, with D uncertain. The V gene's germline CDR1 is SGHTA and CDR2 FQGNSA. This CDR3 has 12 residues. V gave up 7 bases and J gave up 4 bases, with 8 bases separating them.

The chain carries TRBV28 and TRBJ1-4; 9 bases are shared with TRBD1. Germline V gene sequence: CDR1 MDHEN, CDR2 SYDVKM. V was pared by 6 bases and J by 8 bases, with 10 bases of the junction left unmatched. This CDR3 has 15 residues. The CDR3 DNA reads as TGTGCCAGCAGCTCTAACAGGGGGCTGGACGAAAAACTGTTTTTT. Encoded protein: CASSSNRGLDEKLFF.

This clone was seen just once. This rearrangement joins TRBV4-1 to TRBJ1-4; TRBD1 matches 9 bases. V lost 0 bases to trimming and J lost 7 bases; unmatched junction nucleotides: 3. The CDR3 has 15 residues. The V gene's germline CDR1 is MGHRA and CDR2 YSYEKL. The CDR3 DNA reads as TGCGCCAGCAGCCAAGAGACAGGGGGAACTGAAAAACTGTTTTTT. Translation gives CASSQETGGTEKLFF.

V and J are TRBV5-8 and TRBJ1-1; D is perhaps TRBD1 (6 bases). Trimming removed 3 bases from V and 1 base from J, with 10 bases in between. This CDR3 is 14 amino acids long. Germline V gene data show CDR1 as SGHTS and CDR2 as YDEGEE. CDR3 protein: CASSSPGQNTEAFF. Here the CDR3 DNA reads TGTGCCAGCAGCTCCCCGGGACAGAACACTGAAGCTTTCTTT.

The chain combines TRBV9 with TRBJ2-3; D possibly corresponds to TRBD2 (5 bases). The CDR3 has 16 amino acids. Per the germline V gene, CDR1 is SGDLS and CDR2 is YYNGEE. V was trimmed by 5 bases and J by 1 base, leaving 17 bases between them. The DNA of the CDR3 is TGTGCCAGCAGTGAACATCCGGCGGAGGGCACAGATACGCAGTATTTT. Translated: CASSEHPAEGTDTQYF.

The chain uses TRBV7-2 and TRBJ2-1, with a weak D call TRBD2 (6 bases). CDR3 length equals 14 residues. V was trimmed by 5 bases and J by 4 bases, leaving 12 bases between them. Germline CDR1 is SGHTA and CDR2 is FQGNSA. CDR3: CASSPGTLYNEQFF. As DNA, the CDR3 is TGTGCCAGCAGCCCCGGGACTCTTTACAATGAGCAGTTCTTC.

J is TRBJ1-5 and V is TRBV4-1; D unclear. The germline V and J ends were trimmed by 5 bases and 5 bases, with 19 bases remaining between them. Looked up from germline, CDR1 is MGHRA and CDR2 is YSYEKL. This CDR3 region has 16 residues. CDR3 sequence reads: CASSAEDVRGHQPQHF. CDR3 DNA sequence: TGCGCCAGCAGCGCCGAGGACGTAAGAGGACATCAGCCCCAGCATTTT.

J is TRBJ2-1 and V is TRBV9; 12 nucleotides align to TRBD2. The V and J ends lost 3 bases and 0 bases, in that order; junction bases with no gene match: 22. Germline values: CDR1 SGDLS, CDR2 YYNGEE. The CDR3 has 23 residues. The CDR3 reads CASSAPGQGSQGLAGISYNEQFF. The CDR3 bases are TGTGCCAGCAGCGCGCCGGGACAGGGGAGTCAAGGACTAGCGGGAATCTCCTACAATGAGCAGTTCTTC.

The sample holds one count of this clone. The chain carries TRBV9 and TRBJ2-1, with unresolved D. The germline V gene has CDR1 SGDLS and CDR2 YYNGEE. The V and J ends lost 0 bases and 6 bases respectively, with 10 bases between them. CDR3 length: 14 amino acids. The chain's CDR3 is CASSVDGKINEQFF. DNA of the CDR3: TGTGCCAGCAGCGTAGATGGCAAAATCAATGAGCAGTTCTTC.

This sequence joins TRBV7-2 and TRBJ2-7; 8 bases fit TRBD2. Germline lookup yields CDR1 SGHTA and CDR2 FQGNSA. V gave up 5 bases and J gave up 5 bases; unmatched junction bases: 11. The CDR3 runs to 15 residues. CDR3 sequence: CASSPGYPGGDEQYF. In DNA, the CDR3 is TGTGCCAGCAGCCCCGGGTATCCGGGAGGGGACGAGCAGTACTTC.

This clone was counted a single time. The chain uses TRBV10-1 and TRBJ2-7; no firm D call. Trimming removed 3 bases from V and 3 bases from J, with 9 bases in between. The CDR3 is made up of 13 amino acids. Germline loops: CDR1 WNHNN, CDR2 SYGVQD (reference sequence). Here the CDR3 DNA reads TGCGCCAGCAGTGAACGGCTTGGCTACGAGCAGTACTTC. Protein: CASSERLGYEQYF.

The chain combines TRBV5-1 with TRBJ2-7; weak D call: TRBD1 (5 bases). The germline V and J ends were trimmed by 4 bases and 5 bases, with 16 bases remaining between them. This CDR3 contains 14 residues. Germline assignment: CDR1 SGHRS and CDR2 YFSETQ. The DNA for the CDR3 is TGCGCCAGCAGCCCGCAGACAGTCCAGGACGAGCAGTACTTC. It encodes CASSPQTVQDEQYF.

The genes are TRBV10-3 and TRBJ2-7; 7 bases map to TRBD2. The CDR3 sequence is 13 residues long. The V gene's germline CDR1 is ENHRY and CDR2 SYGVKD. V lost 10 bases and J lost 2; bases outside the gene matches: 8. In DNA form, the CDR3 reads TGTGCCACCGCTCCGGGGGGAACCTACGAGCAGTACTTC. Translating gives CATAPGGTYEQYF.

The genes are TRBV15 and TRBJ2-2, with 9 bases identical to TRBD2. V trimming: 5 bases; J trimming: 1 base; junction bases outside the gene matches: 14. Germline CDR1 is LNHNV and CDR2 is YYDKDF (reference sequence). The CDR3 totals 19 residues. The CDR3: CATSYRGWREGENTGELFF. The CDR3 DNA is TGTGCCACCAGCTACCGAGGGTGGCGGGAGGGCGAGAACACCGGGGAGCTGTTTTTT.

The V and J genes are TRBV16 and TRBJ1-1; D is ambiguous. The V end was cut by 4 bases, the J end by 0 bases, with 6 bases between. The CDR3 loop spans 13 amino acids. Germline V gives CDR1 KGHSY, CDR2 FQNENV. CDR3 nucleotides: TGTGCCAGCAGCCTCCTAGTGAACACTGAAGCTTTCTTT. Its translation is CASSLLVNTEAFF.

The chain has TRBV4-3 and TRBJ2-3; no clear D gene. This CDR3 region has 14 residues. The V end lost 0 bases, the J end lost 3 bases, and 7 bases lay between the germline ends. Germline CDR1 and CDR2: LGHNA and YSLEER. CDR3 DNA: TGCGCCAGCAGCCAAGAGCGATATACAGATACGCAGTATTTT. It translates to CASSQERYTDTQYF.

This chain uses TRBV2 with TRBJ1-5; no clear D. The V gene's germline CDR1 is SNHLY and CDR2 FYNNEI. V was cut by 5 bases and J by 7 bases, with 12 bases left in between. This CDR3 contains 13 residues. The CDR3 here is CASSRGPGQPQHF. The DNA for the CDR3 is TGTGCCAGCAGTCGAGGTCCCGGCCAGCCCCAGCATTTT.

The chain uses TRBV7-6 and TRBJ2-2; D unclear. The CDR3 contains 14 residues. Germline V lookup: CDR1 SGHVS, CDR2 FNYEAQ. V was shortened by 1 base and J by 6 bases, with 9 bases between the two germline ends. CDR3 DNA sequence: TGTGCCAGCAGCTTAGTGGAGTTCCCCGGGGAGCTGTTTTTT. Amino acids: CASSLVEFPGELFF. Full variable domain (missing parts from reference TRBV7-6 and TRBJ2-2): GAGVSQSPRYKVTKRGQDVALRCDPISGHVSLYWYRQALGQGPEFLTYFNYEAQQDKSGLPNDRFSAERPEGSISTLTIQRTEQRDSAMYRCASSLVEFPGELFFGEGSRLTVL.

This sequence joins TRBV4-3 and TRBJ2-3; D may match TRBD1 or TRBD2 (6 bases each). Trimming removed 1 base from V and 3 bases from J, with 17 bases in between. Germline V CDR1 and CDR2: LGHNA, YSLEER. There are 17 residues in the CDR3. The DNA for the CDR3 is TGCGCCAGCAGCCAAGTCGGGGGTAGGACAGCTACAGATACGCAGTATTTT. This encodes CASSQVGGRTATDTQYF.

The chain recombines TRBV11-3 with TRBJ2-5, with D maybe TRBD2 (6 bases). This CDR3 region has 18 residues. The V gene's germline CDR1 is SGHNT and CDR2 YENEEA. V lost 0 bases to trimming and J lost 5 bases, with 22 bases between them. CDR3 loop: CASSLEGASGLVRETQYF. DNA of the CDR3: TGTGCCAGCAGCTTAGAAGGGGCCAGCGGGTTGGTGCGGGAGACCCAGTACTTC.

CDR3 protein: CASSLMGSLYGYTF. CDR3 coding DNA: TGTGCCAGCAGTTTAATGGGGTCCCTCTATGGCTACACCTTC. The J gene is TRBJ1-2, the V gene TRBV28; the D is unclear. V lost 2 bases to trimming and J lost 4 bases, with 11 bases between them. The CDR3 length is 14 residues. From germline, CDR1 is MDHEN and CDR2 SYDVKM.